The next 27 T cell receptor beta chains were all read from a single sample in a study of identical twins' blood T cells. In TCRdb, the 5' RACE reads were re-called with MiXCR into one record per CDR3 protein. This table has around 380,000 distinct CDR3 sequences, 25% to 35% appearing once. Sample: PBMCs. Source of these receptors: a woman aged 18-49 years in good health.

This rearrangement joins TRBV19 to TRBJ2-7; 12 nucleotides line up with TRBD2. This CDR3 contains 14 residues. Germline loops: CDR1 LNHDA, CDR2 SQIVND (reference sequence). Losses at the gene ends were 3 bases for V and 3 bases for J; bases not matched to a gene: 0. The DNA of the CDR3 is TGTGCCAGTAGTATGACTAGCGGGGGCTACGAGCAGTACTTC. It is translated as CASSMTSGGYEQYF.

This clonotype was detected a few times. This chain joins TRBV7-6 and TRBJ2-1; tentatively, D is TRBD2 (5 bases). CDR1 and CDR2 (germline): SGHVS, FNYEAQ. The CDR3 spans 17 residues. The V end lost 5 bases, the J end lost 5 bases, and 22 bases lay between the germline ends. DNA for the CDR3: TGTGCCAGCAGCCCGAGCACTAGTCAGATAAAAGACAATGAGCAGTTCTTC. Protein sequence: CASSPSTSQIKDNEQFF.

This clonotype was counted between two and nine times. The chain couples TRBV20-1 to TRBJ2-3; D perhaps matches TRBD2 (6 bases). The germline gives CDR1 DFQATT, CDR2 SNEGSKA (reference sequence). V gave up 7 bases and J gave up 4 bases, with 18 bases separating them. The CDR3 sequence is 14 residues long. CDR3 nucleotides: TGCAGTGGAGAGGATGAGGGGAGGTCAGATACGCAGTATTTT. This encodes CSGEDEGRSDTQYF.

Only a few counts were recorded for this clonotype. CDR3 region: CRGVWKTEAFF. DNA of the CDR3: TGCAGGGGGGTTTGGAAAACTGAAGCTTTCTTT. This chain uses TRBV29-1 with TRBJ1-1, with D tentatively TRBD1 (5 bases). The germline gives CDR1 SQVTM, CDR2 ANQGSEA. The CDR3 runs 11 residues. Based on the CDR3 plus reference TRBV29-1 and TRBJ1-1, the full variable domain is SAVISQKPSRDICQRGTSLTIQCQVDSQVTMMFWYRQQPGQSLTLIATANQGSEATYESGFVIDKFPISRPNLTFSTLTVSNMSPEDSSIYLCRGVWKTEAFFGQGTRLTVV.

This clonotype was picked up a small number of times. The chain carries TRBV12-3 or TRBV12-4 and TRBJ1-5; no definite D call. The V gene lost 5 bases and the J gene lost 3 bases, with 17 bases spanning the gap. This CDR3 has 16 residues. CDR3 sequence: CASSLYPLQANQPQHF. For the CDR3, the DNA is TGTGCCAGCAGTCTCTATCCGCTTCAGGCCAATCAGCCCCAGCATTTT.

Notes on this clonotype: Compared with germline, one end of the junction differs, possibly owing to a read error. V and J are TRBV29-1 and TRBJ2-2, with D maybe TRBD2 (5 bases). Germline lookup yields CDR1 SQVTM and CDR2 ANQGSEA. The CDR3 has 14 residues. The chain's CDR3 is CSVRIGVNTEELFF. In DNA, the CDR3 is TGCAGCGTTCGGATCGGGGTGAACACCGAGGAGCTGTTTTTT.

About this clonotype itself: At one end, the junction sequence differs from germline, possibly due to a read error. The rearrangement uses TRBV19 and TRBJ2-2; D may correspond to TRBD1 or TRBD2 (5 bases each). The CDR3 spans 13 residues. Looked up from germline, CDR1 is LNHDA and CDR2 is SQIVND (reference sequence). The CDR3 here is CASNRGYTGEPFF. The CDR3 DNA sequence: TGTGCCAGTAATAGGGGTTACACCGGGGAGCCGTTTTTT.

The chain uses TRBV7-6 and TRBJ2-1; TRBD2 matches 11 bases. CDR1 SGHVS and CDR2 FNYEAQ come from the germline V gene. The CDR3 runs to 17 residues. V gave up 2 bases and J gave up 3 bases; unmatched junction bases: 6. The CDR3 DNA sequence: TGTGCCAGCAGCTTAATCCCTAGCGGGGGGCACTACAATGAGCAGTTCTTC. Protein sequence: CASSLIPSGGHYNEQFF.

This clonotype occurred a few times. J is TRBJ1-4 and V is TRBV7-6; D unresolved. Trimming took 5 bases from V and 3 from J, leaving 13 bases between them. Looked up from germline, CDR1 is SGHVS and CDR2 is FNYEAQ. The CDR3 has 15 amino acids. CDR3 sequence reads: CASSPQATSNEKLFF. The CDR3, as DNA: TGTGCCAGCAGCCCCCAGGCGACCTCTAATGAAAAACTGTTTTTT.

This clonotype was seen repeatedly, ten times or more. The rearrangement joins TRBV6-6 to TRBJ2-1; a possible D gene is TRBD1 (5 bases). The ends were cut back, 2 bases at V and 5 bases at J, with 7 bases in the middle. The germline gives CDR1 MNHNY, CDR2 SVGAGI (reference sequence). The CDR3 extends over 13 amino acids. The DNA for the CDR3 is TGTGCCAGCAGTTACCCACAGGACAATGAGCAGTTCTTC. Translated: CASSYPQDNEQFF.

This sequence joins TRBV3-1 and TRBJ1-1; a possible D gene is TRBD1 (5 bases). The CDR3 has 14 residues. The V end lost 0 bases, the J end lost 8 bases, and 13 bases lay between the germline ends. Germline V CDR1 and CDR2: LGHDT, YNNKEL (reference sequence). The CDR3 loop is CASSQDPGPIEAFF. The CDR3 region has the DNA TGTGCCAGCAGCCAAGATCCGGGACCGATCGAAGCTTTCTTT.

This clonotype has a count of ten or more. The chain links TRBV3-1 to TRBJ1-1, with a weak D call TRBD1 (6 bases). This CDR3 contains 14 residues. The germline gives CDR1 LGHDT, CDR2 YNNKEL (reference sequence). V gave up 0 bases and J gave up 13 bases, with 18 bases separating them. The CDR3 reads CASSQESTGAYRFF. The DNA of the CDR3 is TGTGCCAGCAGCCAAGAATCGACGGGGGCCTATCGTTTCTTT.

The chain's CDR3 is CSANRPGPRDSGYTF. The CDR3 region has the DNA TGCAGTGCTAACCGACCGGGACCTCGAGATTCGGGCTACACCTTC. V and J are TRBV20-1 and TRBJ1-2; tentative D call: TRBD1 (5 bases). From germline, CDR1 is DFQATT and CDR2 SNEGSKA (reference sequence). V lost 4 bases to trimming and J lost 8 bases, with 23 bases between them. The CDR3 contains 15 residues.

The CDR3 nucleotides read TGTGCCAGCAGCACATCTCGAGGTAGCACAGATACGCAGTATTTT. Its protein product is CASSTSRGSTDTQYF. The rearrangement joins TRBV5-4 to TRBJ2-3; D gene unclear. CDR3 length: 15 residues. The germline V gene has CDR1 SGHNT and CDR2 YYREEE (reference sequence). The V and J ends lost 4 bases and 0 bases respectively, with 12 bases between them.

The chain recombines TRBV7-8 with TRBJ2-1; TRBD2 matches 7 bases. V dropped 3 bases and J dropped 5; count of bases not matched to a gene: 7. Germline CDR1 SGHVS, CDR2 FQNEAQ. The CDR3 is 15 amino acids. The CDR3 nucleotides read TGTGCCAGCAGCTTCACGCCGGGACTAAACAATGAGCAGTTCTTC. Translation: CASSFTPGLNNEQFF. Looking up the rest from reference TRBV7-8 and TRBJ2-1 gives the full variable domain: GAGVSQSPRYKVAKRGQDVALRCDPISGHVSLFWYQQALGQGPEFLTYFQNEAQLDKSGLPSDRFFAERPEGSVSTLKIQRTQQEDSAVYLCASSFTPGLNNEQFFGPGTRLTVL.

This clonotype was counted between two and nine times. V usage is TRBV7-9 and J usage is TRBJ1-1; the D is unclear. Germline values: CDR1 SEHNR, CDR2 FQNEAQ (reference sequence). The CDR3 runs 12 residues. Trimming took off 5 bases at V and 9 bases at J, with 13 bases between the two ends. This CDR3 reads CASSDTLSQAFF. DNA of the CDR3: TGTGCCAGCAGCGACACGTTAAGCCAAGCTTTCTTT.

Comment on this clonotype: This may be a read error, as it is one base from a much larger clone. The rearrangement links TRBV5-6 to TRBJ1-1; the D gene is possibly TRBD1 (5 bases). Germline-derived CDR1 and CDR2 are SGHDT and YYEEEE. CDR3 length equals 17 residues. V was clipped by 4 bases and J by 1 base, with 20 bases between them. This chain's CDR3 is CASSQLRASGTNTEAFF. The CDR3 DNA reads as TGTGCCAGCAGCCAATTAAGGGCCTCGGGGACGAACACTGAAGCTTTCTTT.

A few counts support this clonotype. V usage is TRBV19 and J usage is TRBJ2-7; TRBD1 matches 10 bases. The CDR3 consists of 16 residues. Per the germline V gene, CDR1 is LNHDA and CDR2 is SQIVND (reference sequence). Germline trimming cut 0 bases from V and 5 bases from J; bases unmatched to any gene: 7. This CDR3 is CASSIDPGTGVDEQYF. DNA for the CDR3: TGTGCCAGTAGTATAGACCCCGGGACAGGGGTGGACGAGCAGTACTTC.

CDR3 protein: CASSPQGDGGRELFF. CDR3 DNA sequence: TGCGCCAGCAGCCCACAGGGGGACGGTGGCAGGGAGCTGTTTTTT. The chain joins TRBV5-1 to TRBJ2-2; TRBD1 matches at 8 bases. Losses at the gene ends were 4 bases for V and 9 bases for J; bases not matched to a gene: 11. The CDR3 runs to 15 residues. The germline CDR1 and CDR2 sequences are SGHRS and YFSETQ.

This clonotype was counted only a few times. The V gene is TRBV20-1, the J gene TRBJ1-4; TRBD1 agrees at 10 bases. CDR1 and CDR2 (germline): DFQATT, SNEGSKA (reference sequence). The CDR3 loop spans 16 amino acids. Trimming cost V 6 bases and J 5 bases; bases outside gene matches: 12. Written as DNA, the CDR3 is TGCAGTGCCAATTCCCTGAGGGACAGGGGAAATGAAAAACTGTTTTTT. Residues: CSANSLRDRGNEKLFF.

This clonotype was seen more than once but under ten times. At one of its ends the junction is not consistent with the germline gene, which may arise from a read error. This chain joins TRBV6-1 and TRBJ1-5; tentatively, D is TRBD1 (5 bases). From germline, CDR1 is MNHNS and CDR2 SASEGT. The CDR3 extends over 14 amino acids. In nucleotides, the CDR3 is TGTGCCAGCAGCGAAGACCCAGGGTATCAGCCCCAGCATTTT. Amino acids: CASSEDPGYQPQHF.

The V gene is TRBV20-1, the J gene TRBJ1-1; D ambiguous. This CDR3 region has 13 residues. Per the germline V gene, CDR1 is DFQATT and CDR2 is SNEGSKA (reference sequence). The ends were cut back, 5 bases at V and 2 bases at J, with 12 bases in the middle. CDR3 residues: CSAEASPNTEAFF. CDR3 sequence (DNA): TGCAGTGCTGAGGCCAGTCCTAACACTGAAGCTTTCTTT.

The chain has TRBV20-1 and TRBJ2-3; possibly TRBD1 or TRBD2 for D (5 bases each). V lost 3 bases, J lost 4 bases, and 14 bases lay in between. The germline V gene has CDR1 DFQATT and CDR2 SNEGSKA (reference sequence). The CDR3 contains 14 residues. This chain's CDR3 is CSASESMGADTQYF. The CDR3 DNA sequence: TGCAGTGCTAGCGAATCCATGGGGGCAGATACGCAGTATTTT.

The chain is built from TRBV19 and TRBJ1-1, with 9 nucleotides matching TRBD1. With 6 bases clipped from V and 5 bases from J, the junction kept 10 bases outside the gene matches. Germline values: CDR1 LNHDA, CDR2 SQIVND (reference sequence). This CDR3 region has 15 residues. The CDR3 here is CASRPSQGAWTEAFF. CDR3 sequence (DNA): TGTGCCAGTAGGCCCTCACAGGGGGCATGGACTGAAGCTTTCTTT. The full variable domain, completed using reference TRBV19 and TRBJ1-1, is DGGITQSPKYLFRKEGQNVTLSCEQNLNHDAMYWYRQDPGQGLRLIYYSQIVNDFQKGDIAEGYSVSREKKESFPLTVTSAQKNPTAFYLCASRPSQGAWTEAFFGQGTRLTVV.

The rearrangement links TRBV19 to TRBJ1-1; D is unresolved. V lost 5 bases to trimming and J lost 6 bases, with 7 bases between them. CDR1 is LNHDA, CDR2 SQIVND, per germline (reference sequence). The CDR3 consists of 11 residues. CDR3 sequence: CASSADPEAFF. The CDR3 bases are TGTGCCAGTAGTGCCGACCCTGAAGCTTTCTTT.

This clonotype has a handful of counts. At one of its ends the junction is not consistent with the germline gene, which may arise from a read error. The CDR3 nucleotides read TGTGCCAGCAGTCCTACCACAGGGGTCACCGGGGATCTGTTTTTT. This translates into CASSPTTGVTGDLFF. This chain uses TRBV12-3 or TRBV12-4 with TRBJ2-2; 7 nucleotides match TRBD1. The CDR3 extends over 15 amino acids.

V is TRBV24-1 and J is TRBJ1-2; D ambiguous. Trimming removed 4 bases at V and 12 bases at J, with 14 bases between. The CDR3 length is 12 residues. Germline V lookup: CDR1 KGHDR, CDR2 SFDVKD. The CDR3 DNA reads TGTGCCACCAGTGACCCCTCGTTGGGCCACACCTTC. It specifies CATSDPSLGHTF.